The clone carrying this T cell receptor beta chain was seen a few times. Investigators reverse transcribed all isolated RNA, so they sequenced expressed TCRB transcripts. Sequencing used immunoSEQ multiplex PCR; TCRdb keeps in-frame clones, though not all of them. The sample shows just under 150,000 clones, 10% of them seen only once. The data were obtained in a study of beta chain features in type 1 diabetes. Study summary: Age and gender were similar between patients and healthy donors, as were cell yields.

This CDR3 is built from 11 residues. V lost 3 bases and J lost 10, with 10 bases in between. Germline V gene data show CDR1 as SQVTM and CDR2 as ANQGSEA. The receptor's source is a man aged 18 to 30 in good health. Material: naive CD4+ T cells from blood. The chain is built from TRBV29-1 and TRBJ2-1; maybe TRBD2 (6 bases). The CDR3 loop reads CSVDGGGEQFF. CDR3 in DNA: TGCAGCGTTGATGGTGGAGGGGAGCAGTTCTTC.